This TCR beta chain derives from a study of shared clonotypes between healthy human individuals. Whole-study findings and limits: Investigators expected sequencing depth to affect clonotype sharing among donors.

To note about this clone: As yet, its antigen is unknown. It differs at one base from a far larger clone, so likely a read error. Additional DNA sequences in this sample encode the identical CDR3.

With 10 bases removed from V and 14 bases from J, the gap between germline ends came to 26 bases. The CDR3 extends over 13 amino acids. Germline V lookup: CDR1 SNHLY, CDR2 FYNNEI. Every subset's genomic DNA went evenly onto several immunoSEQ plates. The team ran DNA from unsorted PBMCs on ten immunoSEQ deep assay plates for sequencing. In the original workflow: ImmunoSEQ junction-only sequences lacked quality scores, so their filtering differed. The repertoire was sequenced with immunoSEQ multiplex PCR; TCRdb's copy has only in-frame clones and lacks some. The DNA was the basis for D and trimming; V, J and clone size are from that table. The profile shows hundreds of thousands of clones, more than 70% of them singletons.

The sequenced sample consisted of PBMCs. The clonotype was recovered from a woman aged 40 to 50 in good health. Some clones in this sample may be carry-over from other donors' samples. This chain joins TRBV2 and TRBJ2-5; D might be TRBD1 or TRBD2, each matching 5 bases. The CDR3 region is CATFGTPEYEQYF. The CDR3, as DNA: TGTGCCACGTTCGGGACGCCAGAGTACGAGCAATACTTC.